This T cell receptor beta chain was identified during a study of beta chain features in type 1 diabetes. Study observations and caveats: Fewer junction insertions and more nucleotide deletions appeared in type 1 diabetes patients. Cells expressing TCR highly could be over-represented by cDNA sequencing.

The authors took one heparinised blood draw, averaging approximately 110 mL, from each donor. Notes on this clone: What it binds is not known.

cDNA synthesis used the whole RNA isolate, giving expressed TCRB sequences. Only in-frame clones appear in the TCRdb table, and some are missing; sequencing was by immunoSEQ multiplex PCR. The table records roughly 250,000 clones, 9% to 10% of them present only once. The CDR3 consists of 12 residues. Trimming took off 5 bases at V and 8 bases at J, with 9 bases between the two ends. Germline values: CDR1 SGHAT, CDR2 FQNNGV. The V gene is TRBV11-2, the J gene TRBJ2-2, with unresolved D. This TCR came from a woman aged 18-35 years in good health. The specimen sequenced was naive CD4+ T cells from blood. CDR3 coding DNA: TGTGCCAGCAGCCACCCTGCGGGGGAGCTGTTTTTT. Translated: CASSHPAGELFF.